These 32 T cell receptor beta chains came from one sample sequenced in a study of T cells in women clearing cervical HPV infection. Assay: immunoSEQ multiplex PCR; the TCRdb copy retains only in-frame clones and omits some. The table lists approximately 31,000 clones. Sequencing was carried out using blood buffy coat. These receptors were taken from a woman aged 18-69 years with a cervical HPV16 infection that either progressed to CIN3+ or cleared (not recorded which).

The CDR3 bases that were read are TGTGCCAGCAGTGCCGTACCGGGACAGGCGACCTACGAG. It codes for CASSAVPGQATYE. The complete CDR3 reads CASSAVPGQATYEQYF. V usage is TRBV6-4 and J usage is TRBJ2-7; 8 bases align to TRBD1. The read ends 3 residues shy of where the CDR3 ends; the end is completed using the germline J gene. CDR1 and CDR2 (germline): MRHNA, SNTAGT. J lost 2 bases, V lost 4 bases, and 10 bases had no gene match. The CDR3 runs 16 residues.

Concerning this clone itself: With the read ending 3 residues before the CDR3 end, the germline J gene is used to fill in that end. The chain recombines TRBV10-3 with TRBJ2-4; 9 nucleotides line up with TRBD1. CDR3 length equals 18 residues. Germline V lookup: CDR1 ENHRY, CDR2 SYGVKD. The covered CDR3 bases are TGTGCCATCAGTTCGACCGGGACAGGGAGGGTTCTTAACTATGGT. It is translated as CAISSTGTGRVLNYG. The CDR3 as a whole reads CAISSTGTGRVLNYGQYF.

To note about this clone: The CDR3 end lies 3 residues beyond the end of the read and is filled in from the germline J gene. The chain couples TRBV7-9 to TRBJ2-3, with 8 bases that match TRBD2. Germline V lookup: CDR1 SEHNR, CDR2 FQNEAQ (reference sequence). The length of the CDR3 is 14 residues. The CDR3 loop reads CASSLRLASETQYF. The part of the CDR3 DNA that was read is TGTGCCAGCAGCCTCCGACTAGCGAGTGAGACG.

Comments on this clone: The CDR3 extends 3 residues past the end of the read, so its final part is completed from the germline J gene. The chain joins TRBV7-2 to TRBJ2-4, with TRBD2 as a possible D gene (6 bases). In germline, CDR1 is SGHTA, CDR2 FQGNSA. The CDR3 sequence is 14 residues long. This CDR3 is CASSPQGGFNGQYF. CDR3 DNA, as far as it was read: TGTGCCAGCAGCCCACAAGGAGGGTTTAATGGT.

A remark on this clone: The CDR3 is cut off 3 residues early in the read; its end comes from the germline J gene. Other DNA sequences in the sample encode the same CDR3. The chain recombines TRBV5-4 with TRBJ2-1; D gene unclear. The germline V and J ends were trimmed by 1 base and 4 bases, with 3 bases remaining between them. The CDR3 totals 12 residues. Germline loops: CDR1 SGHNT, CDR2 YYREEE (reference sequence). The CDR3 reads CASSLLYNEQFF. Incomplete CDR3 DNA: TGTGCCAGCAGCTTGCTGTACAATGAG.

The CDR3 sequence is CSAGIGTGVYEQYF. The CDR3 bases that were read are TGCAGTGCTGGAATCGGGACAGGGGTCTACGAG. V gene TRBV20-1 combines with J gene TRBJ2-7; TRBD1 agrees at 10 bases. The CDR3 end lies 3 residues beyond the end of the read and is filled in from the germline J gene. CDR3 size: 14 residues. From germline, CDR1 is DFQATT and CDR2 SNEGSKA (reference sequence). Germline trimming cut 5 bases from V and 3 bases from J; bases unmatched to any gene: 7.

Worth noting for this clone: The sequenced fragment ends 3 residues before the CDR3 boundary, so the rest is inferred from the germline J gene. The chain couples TRBV13 to TRBJ2-2, with 8 bases aligning to TRBD1. The CDR3 consists of 15 residues. Germline V CDR1 and CDR2: PRHDT, FYEKMQ (reference sequence). The V segment lost 3 bases and the J segment 6 bases; nucleotides outside the gene matches: 6. The CDR3 spells CASSFGQGWAGELFF. The part of the CDR3 DNA that was read is TGTGCCAGCAGCTTCGGACAGGGATGGGCCGGGGAG.

For this clone: Read sequence stops 3 residues before the CDR3 end, and the germline J gene provides the missing end. The chain couples TRBV19 to TRBJ2-7; D gene unclear. V shed 1 base and J shed 6 bases, with 13 bases lying between them. Per germline, CDR1 LNHDA and CDR2 SQIVND (reference sequence). This CDR3 is built from 14 residues. The CDR3: CASSIVEGSGEQYF. The part of the CDR3 DNA that was read is TGTGCCAGTAGTATAGTAGAAGGGTCCGGCGAG.

As regards this clone: From the germline J gene comes the end of the CDR3, since the read stops 3 residues before it. V gene TRBV12-3 or TRBV12-4 combines with J gene TRBJ2-1, with 7 bases aligning to TRBD2. The CDR3 length is 16 residues. Trimming removed 3 bases from V and 0 bases from J; junction bases left unmatched: 5. CDR3 sequence: CASSFLGGSSYNEQFF. The CDR3 bases that were read are TGTGCCAGCAGTTTTCTCGGGGGGAGCTCCTACAATGAG.

Details on this clone: The DNA ends 3 residues before the CDR3 does, and the rest of the CDR3 is filled in from the germline J gene. The rearrangement joins TRBV7-8 to TRBJ2-7; D is perhaps TRBD2 (6 bases). In germline, CDR1 is SGHVS, CDR2 FQNEAQ. This CDR3 is built from 14 residues. The V end lost 3 bases, the J end lost 1 base, and 10 bases lay between the germline ends. Incomplete CDR3 DNA: TGTGCCAGCAGCTTCCGGGACTCATCCTACGAG. As protein: CASSFRDSSYE. The complete CDR3 sequence is CASSFRDSSYEQYF.

To note about this clone: The read ends 3 residues early relative to the CDR3; the germline J gene fills the gap. The genes are TRBV19 and TRBJ2-1; no definite D call. The length of the CDR3 is 14 residues. Germline-derived CDR1 and CDR2 are LNHDA and SQIVND (reference sequence). Trimming shortened V by 1 base and J by 5 bases, and 9 bases separated the two germline ends. CDR3 bases read: TGTGCCAGTAGTATAGGGCACCGGGACAATGAG. Its protein is CASSIGHRDNE. The CDR3 in full is CASSIGHRDNEQFF.

Comment on this clone: The read stops 3 residues short of the end of the CDR3; the missing end is completed from the germline J gene. The gene calls are TRBV29-1 and TRBJ1-1; the D is unclear. Trimming cost V 5 bases and J 1 base, with 8 bases left between them. Per the germline V gene, CDR1 is SQVTM and CDR2 is ANQGSEA. The CDR3 runs to 12 residues. CDR3 bases read: TGCAGCGTTTATGGCGGGAACACTGAA. Its protein product is CSVYGGNTE. The CDR3 as a whole reads CSVYGGNTEAFF.

Turning to this clone: The observed sequence ends 3 residues before the CDR3 terminus, with the missing tail filled in from the germline J gene. The chain recombines TRBV2 with TRBJ1-2; 7 nucleotides align to TRBD1. Per the germline V gene, CDR1 is SNHLY and CDR2 is FYNNEI. V lost 7 bases and J lost 1; bases outside the gene matches: 6. The CDR3 has 14 amino acids. CDR3 region: CASITNRGNYGYTF. CDR3 DNA, as far as it was read: TGTGCCAGCATCACTAACAGGGGTAACTATGGC.

Remarks on this clone: The read falls 3 residues short of the CDR3 end, and the missing part is taken from the germline J gene. The V gene is TRBV10-3, the J gene TRBJ2-1, with TRBD2 identical over 9 bases. Germline CDR1 ENHRY, CDR2 SYGVKD. The trim removed 8 bases at V and 4 bases at J, leaving 12 bases unmatched. The CDR3 runs 16 residues. CDR3 protein: CAISTSVAGAYNEQFF. The covered CDR3 bases are TGTGCCATCTCGACTAGTGTAGCGGGGGCATACAATGAG.

Of note for this clone: With the read ending 3 residues before the CDR3 end, the germline J gene is used to fill in that end. The V call is TRBV30, the J call TRBJ2-3; D is possibly TRBD2 (5 bases). CDR1 GTSNPN and CDR2 SVGIG come from the germline V gene (reference sequence). This CDR3 is 15 amino acids long. The CDR3 bases that were read are TGTGCCTGGAGCCAACTAGTCGGAGAGTCGGAGACG. It codes for CAWSQLVGESET. In full, the CDR3 reads CAWSQLVGESETQYF.

Notes on this clone: The CDR3 extends 3 residues past the end of the read, so its final part is completed from the germline J gene. The V gene is TRBV6-2 or TRBV6-3, the J gene TRBJ1-2, with 9 bases matching TRBD1. V dropped 6 bases and J dropped 3; count of bases not matched to a gene: 5. This CDR3 region has 14 residues. Germline V CDR1 and CDR2: MNHEY, SVGEGT. CDR3 in amino acids: CASSRTGEDYGYTF. The CDR3 bases that were read are TGTGCCAGCAGCCGGACAGGGGAAGACTATGGC.

The CDR3 bases that were read are TGTGCCAGCAGTGTTACAGGGGAAGTGAACGGGGAG. It is translated as CASSVTGEVNGE. The full CDR3 is CASSVTGEVNGELFF. The chain joins TRBV6-2 or TRBV6-3 to TRBJ2-2; 7 bases are a match to TRBD1. The read stops 3 residues short of the end of the CDR3; the missing end is completed from the germline J gene. Germline CDR1 is MNHEY and CDR2 is SVGEGT. The CDR3 length is 15 residues. V shed 5 bases, J shed 7 bases, and the junction held 10 bases outside the gene matches.

Remarks on this clone: The read ends 3 residues before the CDR3 terminus; that terminus is restored from the germline J gene. The J gene is TRBJ2-1, the V gene TRBV5-1; 8 bases are a match to TRBD2. The ends lost 3 bases at V and 3 bases at J; junction bases unmatched: 5. The CDR3 is 15 amino acids. In germline, CDR1 is SGHRS, CDR2 YFSETQ. This CDR3 is CASSSSGGFYNEQFF. The sequenced part of the CDR3 DNA is TGCGCCAGCAGCTCCAGCGGGGGTTTCTACAATGAG.

Remarks on this clone: The read falls 3 residues short of the CDR3 end, and the missing part is taken from the germline J gene. The chain uses TRBV20-1 and TRBJ2-7; 10 bases line up with TRBD2. The CDR3 sequence is 19 residues long. The germline CDR1 and CDR2 sequences are DFQATT and SNEGSKA (reference sequence). With V trimmed by 1 base and J by 0 bases, 15 bases remained unmatched. This chain's CDR3 is CSARAVVGTSGTLSYEQYF. The sequenced CDR3 bases are TGCAGTGCTAGAGCTGTAGTAGGAACTAGCGGGACCCTCTCCTACGAG.

Comment on this clone: The CDR3 is cut off 3 residues early in the read; its end comes from the germline J gene. V gene TRBV20-1 combines with J gene TRBJ2-1; 14 positions match TRBD2. The CDR3 spans 16 residues. V trimming: 5 bases; J trimming: 0 bases; junction bases outside the gene matches: 3. Per the germline V gene, CDR1 is DFQATT and CDR2 is SNEGSKA (reference sequence). CDR3 sequence: CSAGTSGRDSYNEQFF. Partial CDR3 DNA: TGCAGTGCTGGGACTAGCGGGAGAGACTCCTACAATGAG.

As concerns this clone: The read falls 3 residues short of the CDR3 end, and the missing part is taken from the germline J gene. V and J are TRBV28 and TRBJ1-1; D is uncertain. The CDR3 consists of 14 residues. Trimming took off 5 bases at V and 5 bases at J, with 15 bases between the two ends. Germline assignment: CDR1 MDHEN and CDR2 SYDVKM. Partial CDR3 DNA: TGTGCCAGCAGTCCTTCCCGGGTTTCGACTGAA. It translates to CASSPSRVSTE. The entire CDR3 reads CASSPSRVSTEAFF.

About this clone: The read ends 3 residues shy of where the CDR3 ends; the end is completed using the germline J gene. The rearrangement links TRBV6-1 to TRBJ1-5; D uncertain. The CDR3 contains 13 residues. The V end lost 2 bases, the J end lost 5 bases, and 7 bases lay between the germline ends. The V gene's germline CDR1 is MNHNS and CDR2 SASEGT. The CDR3 sequence is CASSESKDQPQHF. CDR3 DNA (partial): TGTGCCAGCAGTGAATCTAAAGATCAGCCC.

As to this clone: The sequenced fragment ends 3 residues before the CDR3 boundary, so the rest is inferred from the germline J gene. This chain links TRBV20-1 with TRBJ2-7; D not resolved. Germline CDR1 is DFQATT and CDR2 is SNEGSKA (reference sequence). CDR3 length equals 12 residues. The V and J ends lost 3 bases and 1 base respectively, with 7 bases between them. CDR3 loop: CSASSGSYEQYF. Partial CDR3 DNA: TGCAGTGCTAGTTCCGGTTCCTACGAG.

On this clone: The read comes to an end 3 residues before the CDR3 does, leaving the germline J gene to fill in the end. This chain uses TRBV20-1 with TRBJ2-5; 8 positions agree with TRBD1. The V gene end was trimmed by 3 bases and the J gene end by 5 bases; junction bases not matched to a gene: 2. The CDR3 loop spans 12 amino acids. Germline assignment: CDR1 DFQATT and CDR2 SNEGSKA (reference sequence). The CDR3 sequence is CSARRQGETQYF. Incomplete CDR3 DNA: TGCAGTGCTAGGAGACAGGGGGAGACC.

As regards this clone: The sequenced fragment ends 3 residues before the CDR3 boundary, so the rest is inferred from the germline J gene. J is TRBJ1-2 and V is TRBV6-4; perhaps TRBD1 as D (5 bases). From germline, CDR1 is MRHNA and CDR2 SNTAGT. There are 15 residues in the CDR3. CDR3 sequence reads: CASSPSGAGYNDYTF. The CDR3 DNA, read in part, is TGTGCCAGCAGTCCAAGCGGGGCGGGATACAATGAC.

As concerns this clone: The read ends 3 residues early relative to the CDR3; the germline J gene fills the gap. The chain links TRBV18 to TRBJ2-1, with TRBD1 as a possible D gene (7 bases). The CDR3 sequence is 15 residues long. Between the trimmed V and J ends, which lost 1 base and 9 bases, there was a span of 16 bases. Germline CDR1 is KGHSH and CDR2 is LQKENI. The CDR3 loop reads CASSPRQGGTGEQFF. The sequenced CDR3 bases are TGTGCCAGCTCACCACGACAGGGAGGAACCGGTGAG.

Remarks on this clone: The CDR3 end lies 3 residues beyond the end of the read and is filled in from the germline J gene. The chain couples TRBV5-1 to TRBJ1-4; TRBD1 matches 10 bases. This CDR3 spans 15 amino acids. Germline CDR1 reads SGHRS; CDR2 reads YFSETQ. Unmatched junction bases numbered 7, after V lost 4 bases and J lost 7 bases. Partial CDR3 DNA: TGCGCCAGCAGCCCCCTGGACAGGGGGAGTGAAAAA. Encoded protein: CASSPLDRGSEK. The whole CDR3 sequence is CASSPLDRGSEKLFF.

About this clone: The read stops 3 residues short of the end of the CDR3; the missing end is completed from the germline J gene. The chain joins TRBV2 to TRBJ1-4, with 10 bases fitting TRBD1. Looked up from germline, CDR1 is SNHLY and CDR2 is FYNNEI. The CDR3 is 14 amino acids. CDR3 bases read: TGTGCCAGCAAGACCGGGACAGGGGATTCACCA. Amino acids: CASKTGTGDSP. The full CDR3 reads CASKTGTGDSPLFF.

A word on this clone: The read ends 3 residues shy of where the CDR3 ends; the end is completed using the germline J gene. The chain links TRBV7-6 to TRBJ2-7, with 7 bases that match TRBD2. This CDR3 comprises 18 residues. Germline-derived CDR1 and CDR2 are SGHVS and FNYEAQ. The J segment lost 2 bases and the V segment lost 0 bases, leaving 13 bases of the junction unmatched. The CDR3 DNA, read in part, is TGTGCCAGCAGCTTAGCGGTGTATTTGGCGGGAGTCCCCTACGAG. Its translation is CASSLAVYLAGVPYE. The CDR3 in its entirety is CASSLAVYLAGVPYEQYF.

In the case of this clone: The read ends 3 residues early relative to the CDR3; the germline J gene fills the gap. V is TRBV2 and J is TRBJ1-2; TRBD1 aligns across 8 bases. CDR3 length: 14 amino acids. The germline V gene has CDR1 SNHLY and CDR2 FYNNEI. Incomplete CDR3 DNA: TGTGCCAGCAGCCCAGGGACAGGCGTGAGCGAC. It encodes CASSPGTGVSD. The full-length CDR3 reads as CASSPGTGVSDYTF.

Regarding this clone: The sequenced fragment ends 3 residues before the CDR3 boundary, so the rest is inferred from the germline J gene. The rearrangement links TRBV20-1 to TRBJ2-3; D possibly corresponds to TRBD2 (5 bases). Looked up from germline, CDR1 is DFQATT and CDR2 is SNEGSKA (reference sequence). This CDR3 is built from 14 residues. The covered CDR3 bases are TGCAGTGCTAGGGGCGGGCGATCCCAAGAGACG. Translation: CSARGGRSQET. The whole CDR3 protein is CSARGGRSQETQYF.

Details on this clone: The CDR3 is cut off 3 residues early in the read; its end comes from the germline J gene. The rearrangement joins TRBV6-1 to TRBJ2-3; D is perhaps TRBD2 (5 bases). The CDR3 runs 12 residues. Germline CDR1 and CDR2: MNHNS and SASEGT. The CDR3 sequence is CASSGTGETQYF. CDR3 DNA, as far as it was read: TGTGCCAGCAGTGGGACTGGGGAGACG.